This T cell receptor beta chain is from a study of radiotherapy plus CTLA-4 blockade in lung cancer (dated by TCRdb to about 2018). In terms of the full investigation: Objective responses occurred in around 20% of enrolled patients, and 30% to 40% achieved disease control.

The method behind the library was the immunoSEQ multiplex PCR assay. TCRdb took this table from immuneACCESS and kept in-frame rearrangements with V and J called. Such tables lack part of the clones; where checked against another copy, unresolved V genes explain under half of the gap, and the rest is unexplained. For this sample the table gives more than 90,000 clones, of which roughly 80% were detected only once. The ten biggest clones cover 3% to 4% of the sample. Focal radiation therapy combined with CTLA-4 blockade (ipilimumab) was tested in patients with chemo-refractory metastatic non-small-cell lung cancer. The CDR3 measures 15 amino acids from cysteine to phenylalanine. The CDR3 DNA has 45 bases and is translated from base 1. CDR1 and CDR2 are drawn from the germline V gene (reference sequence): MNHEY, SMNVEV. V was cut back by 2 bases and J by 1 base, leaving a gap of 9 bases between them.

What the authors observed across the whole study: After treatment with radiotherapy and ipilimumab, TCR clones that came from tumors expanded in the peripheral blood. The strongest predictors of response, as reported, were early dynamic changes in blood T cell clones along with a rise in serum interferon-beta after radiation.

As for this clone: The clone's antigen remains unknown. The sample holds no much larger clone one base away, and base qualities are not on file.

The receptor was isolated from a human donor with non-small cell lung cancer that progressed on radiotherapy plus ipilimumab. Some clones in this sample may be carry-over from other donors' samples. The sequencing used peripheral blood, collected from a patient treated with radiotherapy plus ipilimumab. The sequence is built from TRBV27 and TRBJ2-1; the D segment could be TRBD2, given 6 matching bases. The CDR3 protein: CASSLGGISYNEQFF. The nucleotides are TGTGCCAGCAGTTTAGGCGGGATATCCTACAATGAGCAGTTCTTC.